Included here is one TCR beta chain sequence, with context. This receptor's antigen is unknown. No clone much larger than this one lies a single base away; base qualities are absent. V is trimmed back by 4 bases and J by 4 bases, and the junction contains 6 bases that no gene match accounts for. For CDR1 and CDR2, the germline V gene lists SGHRS and YFSETQ. Reading from cysteine to phenylalanine, the CDR3 counts 14 amino acids. The entry retains the CDR3 DNA only, 42 bases that are in frame from base 1. The immunoSEQ Assay was used to sequence TCR beta CDR3 regions from DNA. The paper's processing steps were these. To compute T cell density, TCR beta template counts were normalized to usable DNA, which was estimated by amplifying housekeeping genes. Richness was estimated with the preseqR package, extrapolating to 400,000 templates for PBMC samples and 120,000 templates for tissue samples. Clonality was defined by subtracting Pielou's evenness from one. Tissue-enriched TCRs were identified by differential abundance testing using productive amino-acid clonotypes, minimum total count 5 and alpha 0.1. The Jaccard Index and the Morisita Overlap Index were used to measure repertoire overlap between compartments. GLIPH grouped TCR beta CDR3s together with public tetramer-defined viral CDR3s, and a viral motif had to include at least three viral sequences and show V-gene enrichment. Imported from immuneACCESS, the table was reduced by TCRdb to in-frame sequences with V and J called. These copies leave out some clones; in studies compared against another copy, an unresolved V gene accounts for under half, and the cause of the remainder is not known. The DNA gave D and trimming, while V, J and clone size come from that table. The sample profile shows about 46,000 clones; 80% to 85% of them were found once. In total, the top ten clones hold under 20% of the sample.

This record comes from a study of T cells in localized non-small cell lung cancer (dated by TCRdb to about 2020). About the investigation overall: The study examined T cell repertoires in approximately 240 patients with early-stage NSCLC and compared tumors with uninvolved tumor-adjacent lungs. The cohort was made up of some 240 treatment-naive NSCLC patients whose localized lung tumors had been resected. The mean age of the NSCLC patients was about 67 years, with 120 to 150 men and 85 to 110 women.

At diagnosis, peripheral blood, uninvolved tumor-adjacent lung and tumor were collected and were preserved as a mix of fresh-frozen and FFPE material. Blood samples were analyzed as peripheral blood mononuclear cells for TCR repertoire profiling. The paper as a whole reports these results and caveats: Because the study design was exploratory, TCR variables were selected using unadjusted p-values without false-discovery rate correction. A median of approximately 55 of the top 100 tumor clones were detected in paired uninvolved adjacent lung, and 28 of these tumor clones were also found among the top 100 clones of the paired uninvolved adjacent lung. Uninvolved tumor-adjacent lung showed the highest T cell clonality, higher than tumor, which suggests more focused antigenic responses in the adjacent lung. Because multi-region tumor sequencing was not done, intratumor heterogeneity could not be ruled out. Higher blood T cell density associated with longer overall survival, while higher adjacent-lung clonality associated with shorter survival.

The TCR originated in a man aged 40 to 70 with stage III lung adenocarcinoma. The specimen was peripheral blood mononuclear cells, collected before any cancer treatment. The chain is encoded by TRBV5-1 joined to TRBJ2-5; the junction holds 8 bases that match TRBD2. The CDR3 protein: CASSLGLDVETQYF. The DNA sequence is TGCGCCAGCAGCCTGGGACTAGATGTAGAGACCCAGTACTTC.